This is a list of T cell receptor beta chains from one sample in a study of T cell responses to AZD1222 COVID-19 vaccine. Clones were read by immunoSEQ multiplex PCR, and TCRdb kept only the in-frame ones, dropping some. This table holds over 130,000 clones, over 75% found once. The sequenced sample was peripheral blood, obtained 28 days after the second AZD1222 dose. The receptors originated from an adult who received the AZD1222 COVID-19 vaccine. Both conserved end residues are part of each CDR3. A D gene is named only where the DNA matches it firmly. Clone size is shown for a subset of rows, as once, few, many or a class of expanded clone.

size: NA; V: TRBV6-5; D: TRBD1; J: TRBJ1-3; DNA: TGTGCCAGCAGTTACCAGGACAGGGCCGGAAACACCATATATTTT; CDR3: CASSYQDRAGNTIYF
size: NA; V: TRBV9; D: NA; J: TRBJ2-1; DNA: TGTGCCAGAAAATCCTGCTCCTACAATGAGCAGTTCTTC; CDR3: CARKSCSYNEQFF
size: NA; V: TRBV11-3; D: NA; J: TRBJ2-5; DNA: TGTGCCAGCAGCTTAGGCGGGAACCCACAAGAGACCCAGTACTTC; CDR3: CASSLGGNPQETQYF
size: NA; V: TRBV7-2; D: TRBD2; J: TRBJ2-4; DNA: TGTGCCAGCAGCTTGGGACTAGCGGGAGTAGCCAAAAACATTCAGTACTTC; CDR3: CASSLGLAGVAKNIQYF
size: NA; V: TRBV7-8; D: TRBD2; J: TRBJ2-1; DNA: TGTGCCAGCAGCCAAGCGGGGGAGAATGAGCAGTTCTTC; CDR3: CASSQAGENEQFF
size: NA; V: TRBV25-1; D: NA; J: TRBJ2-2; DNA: TGTGCCAGCCACGGACAGTCGAACACCGGGGAGCTGTTTTTT; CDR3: CASHGQSNTGELFF
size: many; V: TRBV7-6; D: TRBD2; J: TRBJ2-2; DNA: TGTGCCAGCAGCTTACCGACTAGCGGCCCCTCGAATGGCGGGGAGCTGTTTTTT; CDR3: CASSLPTSGPSNGGELFF
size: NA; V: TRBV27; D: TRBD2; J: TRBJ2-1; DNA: TGTGCCAGCAGTTTGACCGGGACTAGCGGGTATGATGAGCAGTTCTTC; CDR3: CASSLTGTSGYDEQFF
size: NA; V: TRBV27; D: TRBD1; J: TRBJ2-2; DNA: TGTGCCAGCAGTTGGATAAGACAGGGGGCCGGGGAGCTGTTTTTT; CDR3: CASSWIRQGAGELFF
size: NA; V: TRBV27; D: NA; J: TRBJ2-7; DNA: TGTGCCAGCAGTTTCTGGGGAAGCTCCTACGAGCAGTACTTC; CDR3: CASSFWGSSYEQYF
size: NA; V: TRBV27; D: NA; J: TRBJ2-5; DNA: TGTGCCAGCAGTTTTAATGGGGAGACCCAGTACTTC; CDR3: CASSFNGETQYF
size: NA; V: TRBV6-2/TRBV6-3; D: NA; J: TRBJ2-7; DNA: TGTGCCAGCAGTTACTCCCAAACACAGGGATTCTCCTACGAGCAGTACTTC; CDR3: CASSYSQTQGFSYEQYF
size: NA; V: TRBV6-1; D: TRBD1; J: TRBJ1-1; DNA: TGTGCCAGCAGTGAATCTGGGATTCAGGGGGGAGCTTTCTTT; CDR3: CASSESGIQGGAFF
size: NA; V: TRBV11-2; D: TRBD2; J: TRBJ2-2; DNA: TGTGCCAGCAGCTTAGGGGCGGGAGCGAACACCGGGGAGCTGTTTTTT; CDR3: CASSLGAGANTGELFF
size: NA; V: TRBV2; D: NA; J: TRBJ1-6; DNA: TGTGCCAGCAGTGAAGCCAGACACGGCAGGTCACCCCTCCACTTT; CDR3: CASSEARHGRSPLHF
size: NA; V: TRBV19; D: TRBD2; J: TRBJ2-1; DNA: TGTGCCAGTAGTTCACGGACTAGCGGGAGTAAATACAATGAGCAGTTCTTC; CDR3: CASSSRTSGSKYNEQFF
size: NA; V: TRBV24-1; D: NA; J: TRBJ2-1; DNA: TGTGCCACCAGTGAGCGGTGGAACAATGAGCAGTTCTTC; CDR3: CATSERWNNEQFF
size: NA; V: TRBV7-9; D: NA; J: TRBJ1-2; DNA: TGTGCCAGCAGCTTAGTTGGGGAGGGCTACACCTTC; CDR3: CASSLVGEGYTF
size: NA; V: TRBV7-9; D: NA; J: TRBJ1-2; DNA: TGTGCCAGCAGCTTATCGTGGGGGAACTATGGCTACACCTTC; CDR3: CASSLSWGNYGYTF
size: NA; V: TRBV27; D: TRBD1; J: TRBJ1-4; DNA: TGTGCCAGCACCTCCGGGACAGGGGAGCAAAAACTGTTTTTT; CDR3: CASTSGTGEQKLFF
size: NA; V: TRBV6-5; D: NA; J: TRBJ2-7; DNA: TGTGCCAGCACCGACAGTTACGAGCAGTACTTC; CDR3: CASTDSYEQYF
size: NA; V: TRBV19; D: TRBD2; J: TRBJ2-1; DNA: TGTGCCAGTAGTATGGGGACTAGCGGGAGGGATGAGCAGTTCTTC; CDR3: CASSMGTSGRDEQFF
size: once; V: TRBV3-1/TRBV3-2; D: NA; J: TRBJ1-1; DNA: TGTGCCAGCAGCCCACGAGAGGGCGGGGGCGCTGAAGCTTTCTTT; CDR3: CASSPREGGGAEAFF
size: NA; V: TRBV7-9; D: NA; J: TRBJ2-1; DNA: TGTGCCAGCAGCTTAGTGGGGGTTGAGCAGTTCTTC; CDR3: CASSLVGVEQFF
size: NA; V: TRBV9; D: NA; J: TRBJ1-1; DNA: TGTGCCAGCAGCGTTCTGGAGGTATTGAACACTGAAGCTTTCTTT; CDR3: CASSVLEVLNTEAFF
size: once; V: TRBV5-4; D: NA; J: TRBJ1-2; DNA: TGTGCCAGCAGCTCGACGGGGGCCCATGGCTACACCTTC; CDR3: CASSSTGAHGYTF
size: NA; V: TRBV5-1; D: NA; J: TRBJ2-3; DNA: TGCGCCAGCAGCTCACAGAGGATTGGCACAGATACGCAGTATTTT; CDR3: CASSSQRIGTDTQYF
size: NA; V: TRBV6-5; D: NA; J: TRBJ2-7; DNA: TGTGCCACCGGGAGACCATTATCCTACGAGCAGTACTTC; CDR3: CATGRPLSYEQYF
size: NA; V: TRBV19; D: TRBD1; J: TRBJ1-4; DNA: TGTGCCAGTACCAAAGGACAGGCGACAACTAATGAAAAACTGTTTTTT; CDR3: CASTKGQATTNEKLFF
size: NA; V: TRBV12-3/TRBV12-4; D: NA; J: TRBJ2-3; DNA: TGTGCCAGCAGCCTGACAGCGGATACGCAGTATTTT; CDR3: CASSLTADTQYF
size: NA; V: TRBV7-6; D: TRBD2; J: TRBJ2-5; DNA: TGTGCCACACAACAAGACGGGAGGGCCGGGGAGACCCAGTACTTC; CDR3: CATQQDGRAGETQYF
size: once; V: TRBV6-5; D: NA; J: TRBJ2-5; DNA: TGTGCCAGCGGGGACCCTTCGAGGGGAGAGACCCAGTACTTC; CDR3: CASGDPSRGETQYF
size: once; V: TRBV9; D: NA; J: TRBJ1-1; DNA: TGTGCCAGCAGCGTAGCTGGGTTTCGGGGTGAAGCTTTCTTT; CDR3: CASSVAGFRGEAFF
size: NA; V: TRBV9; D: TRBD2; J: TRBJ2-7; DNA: TGTGCCAGCAGCCCTCCGGGACTAGCCTTCGAGCAGTACTTC; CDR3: CASSPPGLAFEQYF
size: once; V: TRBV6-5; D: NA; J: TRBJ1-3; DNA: TGTGCCAGCAGTAGGGGGGGGGCTTCGGGAAACACCATATATTTT; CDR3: CASSRGGASGNTIYF
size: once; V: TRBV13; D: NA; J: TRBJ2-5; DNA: TGTGCCAGCAGCCCCGGGGGAGTCTGGGAGACCCAGTACTTC; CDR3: CASSPGGVWETQYF
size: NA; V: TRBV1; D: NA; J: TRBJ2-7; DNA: TGCACCAGCAGCGTACTAGCGGGAGGTGTGTACGAGCAGTACTTC; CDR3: CTSSVLAGGVYEQYF
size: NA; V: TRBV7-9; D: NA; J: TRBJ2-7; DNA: TGTGCCAGCAGCCCCGCGGTGAGCTCCTACGAGCAGTACTTC; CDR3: CASSPAVSSYEQYF
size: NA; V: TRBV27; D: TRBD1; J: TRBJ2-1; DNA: TGTGCCAGCAGTATTCGACAGGGGACGTACAATGAGCAGTTCTTC; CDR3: CASSIRQGTYNEQFF
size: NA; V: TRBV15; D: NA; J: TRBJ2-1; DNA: TGTGCCACCAGCAGAGATCTCTTCGAATACAATGAGCAGTTCTTC; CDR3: CATSRDLFEYNEQFF
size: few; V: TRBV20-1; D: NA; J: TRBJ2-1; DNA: TGCAGTGCAGACAGTTGGGGGGAGCAGTTCTTC; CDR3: CSADSWGEQFF
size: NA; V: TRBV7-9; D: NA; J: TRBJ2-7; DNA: TGTGCCAGCAGCTTCTTGGGGGCCTACGAGCAGTACTTC; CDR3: CASSFLGAYEQYF
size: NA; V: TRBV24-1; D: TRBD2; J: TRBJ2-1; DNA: TGTGCCACCAGGGGACTAGCGGGAGGTAGTGAGCAGTTCTTC; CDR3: CATRGLAGGSEQFF
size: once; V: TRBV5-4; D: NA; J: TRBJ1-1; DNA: TGTGCCAGCAGCCAAAGGACCCTGGCTGAAGCTTTCTTT; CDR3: CASSQRTLAEAFF
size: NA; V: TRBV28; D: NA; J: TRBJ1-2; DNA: TGTGCCACCGGAGGGGGGGCAAGTTGGGGCTACACCTTC; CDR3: CATGGGASWGYTF
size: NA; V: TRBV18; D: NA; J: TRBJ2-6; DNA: TGTGCCAGCTCATCTACCCGGACGGCTCCCTCTGGGGCCAACGTCCTGACTTTC; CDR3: CASSSTRTAPSGANVLTF
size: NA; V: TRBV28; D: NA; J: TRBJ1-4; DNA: TGTGCCAGCAGTTCCCCCATTGGAATCGGTGGCGAAAAACTGTTTTTT; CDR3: CASSSPIGIGGEKLFF